The source of this T cell receptor beta chain is a study of neoadjuvant anti-PD-1 for oral cavity cancer. Trimming shortened V by 1 base and J by 10 bases, and 13 bases separated the two germline ends. This CDR3 region has 13 residues. Looked up from germline, CDR1 is SGHAT and CDR2 is FQNNGV. The protocol was immunoSEQ multiplex PCR, while the TCRdb copy is restricted to in-frame clones and leaves out a portion. The data contain about 15,000 clones, approximately 71% of them singletons. The TCR was taken from a person between 40 and 85 years old with oral cavity squamous cell carcinoma. The starting material was PBMCs, obtained before nivolumab (anti-PD-1) treatment. This chain connects TRBV11-2 to TRBJ1-1; no clear D. The CDR3 sequence is CASSLVLSDGAFF. The CDR3 region has the DNA TGTGCCAGCAGCTTAGTCTTGAGCGATGGAGCTTTCTTT.